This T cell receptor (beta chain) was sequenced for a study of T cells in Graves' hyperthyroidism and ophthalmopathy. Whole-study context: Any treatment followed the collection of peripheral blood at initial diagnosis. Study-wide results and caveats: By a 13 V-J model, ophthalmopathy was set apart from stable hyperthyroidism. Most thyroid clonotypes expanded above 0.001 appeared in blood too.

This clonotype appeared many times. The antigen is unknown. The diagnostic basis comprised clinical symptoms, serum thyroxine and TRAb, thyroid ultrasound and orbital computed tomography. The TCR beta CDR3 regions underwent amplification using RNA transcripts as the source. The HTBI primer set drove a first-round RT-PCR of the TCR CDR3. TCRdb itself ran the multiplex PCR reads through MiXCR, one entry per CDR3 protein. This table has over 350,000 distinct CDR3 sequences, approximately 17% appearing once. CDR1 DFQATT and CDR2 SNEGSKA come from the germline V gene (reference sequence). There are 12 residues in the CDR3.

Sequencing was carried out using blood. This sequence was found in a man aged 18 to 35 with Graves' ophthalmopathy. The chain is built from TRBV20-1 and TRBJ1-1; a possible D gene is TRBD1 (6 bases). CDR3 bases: TGCAGGTCGCAGGGGATGAACACTGAAGCTTTCTTT. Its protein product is CRSQGMNTEAFF.